A single sample is the source of the 22 T cell receptor beta chains below, sequenced in a study of T-cell memory formation after mild COVID-19. One entry per CDR3 protein, called by TCRdb with MiXCR from the 5' RACE reads. The table has under 250,000 distinct CDR3 sequences, 15% seen once. Sample: PBMCs or a T cell subset sorted from them (not recorded which). The receptors here all came from an adult woman who had mild COVID-19 (a few samples of this study predate the infection). Cell type and time point are not known.

This clonotype was picked up many times. The rearrangement uses TRBV5-1 and TRBJ2-5; TRBD2 matches at 11 bases. This CDR3 region has 14 residues. Trimming at V came to 5 bases and at J to 4 bases, leaving 4 bases not matched to a gene. Germline-derived CDR1 and CDR2 are SGHRS and YFSETQ. CDR3 sequence: CASRPSGRRETQYF. CDR3 sequence (DNA): TGCGCCAGCAGACCTAGCGGGAGGAGAGAGACCCAGTACTTC.

J is TRBJ2-1 and V is TRBV5-1, with D possibly TRBD2 on 6 matching bases. This CDR3 spans 16 amino acids. CDR1 is SGHRS and CDR2 is YFSETQ in the germline V gene. V lost 0 bases, J lost 4 bases, and 14 bases lay in between. CDR3 DNA sequence: TGCGCCAGCAGCTTGGGAGGCGGGGAGGCATACAATGAGCAGTTCTTC. This sequence encodes CASSLGGGEAYNEQFF. The whole variable domain, filled in from reference TRBV5-1 and TRBJ2-1, reads KAGVTQTPRYLIKTRGQQVTLSCSPISGHRSVSWYQQTPGQGLQFLFEYFSETQRNKGNFPGRFSGRQFSNSRSEMNVSTLELGDSALYLCASSLGGGEAYNEQFFGPGTRLTVL.

This sequence joins TRBV3-1 and TRBJ1-6, with 11 bases lining up with TRBD1. After removal of 3 bases from V and 8 bases from J, the junction contained 6 bases not matched to a gene. CDR1 is LGHDT, CDR2 YNNKEL, per germline (reference sequence). The CDR3 totals 16 residues. CDR3 nucleotide sequence: TGTGCCAGCAGCCAGGAAAGGACAGGGGGCTATTCACCCCTCCACTTT. Protein sequence: CASSQERTGGYSPLHF.

This clonotype has only a few counts. The J gene is TRBJ1-1, the V gene TRBV18; D call uncertain. V lost 4 bases and J lost 0, with 9 bases in between. This CDR3 region has 14 residues. From germline, CDR1 is KGHSH and CDR2 LQKENI. CDR3 sequence (DNA): TGTGCCAGCTCACTAGTAAGGATGAACACTGAAGCTTTCTTT. Amino acids: CASSLVRMNTEAFF.

The chain combines TRBV19 with TRBJ2-3; 7 positions agree with TRBD1. Germline values: CDR1 LNHDA, CDR2 SQIVND (reference sequence). This CDR3 region has 15 residues. Trimming took 4 bases from V and 0 from J; bases not matched to a gene: 4. The CDR3 region is CASSKGAASTDTQYF. The CDR3 DNA reads as TGTGCCAGTAGTAAGGGGGCCGCCAGCACAGATACGCAGTATTTT.

This chain connects TRBV5-1 to TRBJ2-3, with TRBD1 as a possible D gene (6 bases). From germline, CDR1 is SGHRS and CDR2 YFSETQ. Trimming pared 4 bases from V and 1 base from J, leaving 7 bases between. CDR3 length: 13 amino acids. CDR3 coding DNA: TGCGCCAGCAGCCCAGGGGGCACAGATACGCAGTATTTT. Translation gives CASSPGGTDTQYF.

The V and J genes are TRBV5-1 and TRBJ2-1; TRBD2 aligns across 7 bases. V was clipped by 0 bases and J by 6 bases; unmatched bases: 3. The CDR3 has 14 residues. Germline lookup yields CDR1 SGHRS and CDR2 YFSETQ. CDR3 sequence (DNA): TGCGCCAGCAGCTTGGAGCGGACTAGCAATGAGCAGTTCTTC. This sequence encodes CASSLERTSNEQFF.

This clonotype has just a few counts. The chain links TRBV6-2 or TRBV6-3 to TRBJ2-7, with D perhaps TRBD1 or TRBD2 (5 bases each). The V end was cut by 2 bases, the J end by 2 bases, with 7 bases between. CDR1 and CDR2 from the germline V gene are MNHEY and SVGEGT. There are 13 residues in the CDR3. The CDR3 is CASSYGGTYEQYF. The CDR3, as DNA: TGTGCCAGCAGTTACGGGGGAACCTACGAGCAGTACTTC.

In this sample, this clonotype turned up a few times. An end of the junction does not agree with germline; a read error may underlie this. The chain has TRBV6-1 and TRBJ2-5; 11 bases are shared with TRBD2. This CDR3 is 12 amino acids long. The germline V gene encodes CDR1 MNHNS and CDR2 SASEGT. CDR3 coding DNA: TGTGCCAGCAGTCCCGGGACTAGCGGAGCACGCTTC. Protein sequence: CASSPGTSGARF.

The chain recombines TRBV24-1 with TRBJ2-7; D is possibly TRBD1 (6 bases). The germline V gene encodes CDR1 KGHDR and CDR2 SFDVKD. V lost 5 bases, J lost 1 base, and 17 bases lay in between. The length of the CDR3 is 16 residues. The CDR3 DNA reads TGTGCCACCAGTGCCCCGGGGAACAGGGATTCCTACGAGCAGTACTTC. This encodes CATSAPGNRDSYEQYF.

The chain is built from TRBV4-1 and TRBJ2-4; D is undetermined. The ends were cut back, 4 bases at V and 0 bases at J, with 10 bases in the middle. The germline gives CDR1 MGHRA, CDR2 YSYEKL. This CDR3 comprises 15 residues. The CDR3 region has the DNA TGCGCCAGCAGCCTGGGTCCCCTAGCCAAAAACATTCAGTACTTC. Its translation is CASSLGPLAKNIQYF.

V usage is TRBV30 and J usage is TRBJ2-2, with a possible D match to TRBD2 (5 bases). The CDR3 sequence is 15 residues long. V was trimmed by 2 bases and J by 6 bases, leaving 16 bases between them. Germline CDR1 and CDR2: GTSNPN and SVGIG (reference sequence). CDR3 residues: CAWSPSDLSPGELFF. Written as DNA, the CDR3 is TGTGCCTGGAGTCCCTCGGACTTATCCCCCGGGGAGCTGTTTTTT.

This chain connects TRBV6-5 to TRBJ2-4; D gene unclear. Per the germline V gene, CDR1 is MNHEY and CDR2 is SVGAGI. This CDR3 has 13 amino acids. The ends were cut back, 7 bases at V and 0 bases at J, with 7 bases in the middle. The CDR3 sequence is CASNSLAKNIQYF. The CDR3 region has the DNA TGTGCCAGCAATTCTCTAGCCAAAAACATTCAGTACTTC.

This clonotype has just a few counts. The rearrangement joins TRBV5-5 to TRBJ2-3; the D is unclear. Trimming pared 0 bases from V and 4 bases from J, leaving 6 bases between. The CDR3 is 13 residues long. The germline V gene has CDR1 SGHKS and CDR2 YYEKEE (reference sequence). CDR3 residues: CASSLVAADTQYF. The CDR3 region has the DNA TGTGCCAGCAGCTTGGTGGCGGCAGATACGCAGTATTTT.

In its sample, this clonotype was seen a few times. The chain uses TRBV21-1 and TRBJ1-1; no check of the table's D call, TRBD1, against the DNA was made. TRBV21-1 is a listed pseudogene. CDR3 size: 15 residues. The CDR3 here is CASSKKTGSMTEAFF. DNA of the CDR3: TGTGCCAGCAGCAAAAAGACAGGGTCGATGACTGAAGCTTTCTTT.

This clonotype was seen a handful of times. V gene TRBV6-5 combines with J gene TRBJ2-7; D not resolved. Germline values: CDR1 MNHEY, CDR2 SVGAGI. Between the trimmed V and J ends, which lost 6 bases and 3 bases, there was a span of 18 bases. The CDR3 is made up of 15 amino acids. The CDR3 DNA reads TGTGCCAGCAGCAGCCCACGACTGGTGAACTACGAGCAGTACTTC. Residues: CASSSPRLVNYEQYF.

V is TRBV11-1 and J is TRBJ2-2; D possibly corresponds to TRBD1 (6 bases). Germline V gene lookup returns CDR1 SGHAT and CDR2 FQDESV (reference sequence). Trimming pared 6 bases from V and 1 base from J, leaving 12 bases between. The CDR3 totals 15 residues. The CDR3 reads CASSIDRLNTGELFF. The CDR3 bases are TGTGCCAGCAGTATCGACAGGCTGAACACCGGGGAGCTGTTTTTT.

V is TRBV7-9 and J is TRBJ2-5, with 9 bases aligning to TRBD1. The length of the CDR3 is 16 residues. The germline V gene has CDR1 SEHNR and CDR2 FQNEAQ (reference sequence). V lost 4 bases to trimming and J lost 0 bases; unmatched junction nucleotides: 6. This CDR3 reads CASSSSGTGNQETQYF. The DNA of the CDR3 is TGTGCCAGCAGCTCCTCAGGGACAGGGAACCAAGAGACCCAGTACTTC.

This clonotype was counted many times. The V call is TRBV5-1, the J call TRBJ2-1; D is unclear. The CDR3 length is 15 residues. Germline loops: CDR1 SGHRS, CDR2 YFSETQ. V shed 0 bases and J shed 0 bases, with 7 bases lying between them. CDR3 sequence: CASSLEPSSYNEQFF. In DNA, the CDR3 is TGCGCCAGCAGCTTGGAACCCTCCTCCTACAATGAGCAGTTCTTC.

This chain uses TRBV7-2 with TRBJ1-1, with D hard to call. The CDR3 spans 13 residues. Trimming took off 5 bases at V and 6 bases at J, with 13 bases between the two ends. Germline CDR1 is SGHTA and CDR2 is FQGNSA. In nucleotides, the CDR3 is TGTGCCAGCAGCCCGCGGCGGGCCCCTGAAGCTTTCTTT. It codes for CASSPRRAPEAFF.

In this sample, this clonotype turned up a few times. The rearrangement links TRBV24-1 to TRBJ1-2, with TRBD1 identical over 7 bases. The CDR3 consists of 15 residues. V lost 3 bases to trimming and J lost 2 bases; unmatched junction nucleotides: 5. Germline V gene lookup returns CDR1 KGHDR and CDR2 SFDVKD. The DNA of the CDR3 is TGTGCCACCAGTGATGGGCAGGGGGGCAACTATGGCTACACCTTC. It translates to CATSDGQGGNYGYTF.

CDR3: CASSQGLGLHF. The CDR3 coding sequence is TGTGCCAGCAGTCAGGGACTCGGCCTCCACTTT. The genes are TRBV6-6 and TRBJ1-6, with a tentative D call TRBD1 (5 bases). Trimming took off 5 bases at V and 15 bases at J, with 11 bases between the two ends. The CDR3 totals 11 residues. Per germline, CDR1 MNHNY and CDR2 SVGAGI (reference sequence).